A single sample is the source of the 32 T cell receptor beta chains below, sequenced in a study of vaccination effects on CD4 cells after COVID-19 (dated by TCRdb to between 2022 and 2023). After less than eleven days of culture, CD4+ T cells were isolated with the EasySep CD4+ T cell isolation kit. Each participant got two doses of an mRNA SARS-CoV-2 vaccine, either BNT162b2 or mRNA-1273. These receptors have no identified antigens. The library was prepared using the immunoSEQ multiplex PCR assay. The table was pulled from immuneACCESS by TCRdb, which kept in-frame rearrangements only. Such tables lose some clones; where checked, under half of the loss comes from unresolved V genes, and the rest has no known cause. In this sample the table shows more than 60,000 clones, around 70% of which occur a single time. Under 2.5% of the sample is held by the ten biggest clonotypes. Sample: CD4+ T cells from PBMCs cultured without peptide, taken after COVID-19 vaccination. The source of these receptors is a human donor who received a COVID-19 vaccine.

This clone was observed a handful of times. The chain joins TRBV2 to TRBJ2-1, with D perhaps TRBD2 (5 bases). This CDR3 has 13 residues. V was trimmed by 3 bases and J by 8 bases, leaving 11 bases between them. Germline lookup yields CDR1 SNHLY and CDR2 FYNNEI. This CDR3 reads CASSDLKRDEQFF. The CDR3 DNA reads as TGTGCCAGCAGTGACCTAAAGAGGGATGAGCAGTTCTTC.

The chain joins TRBV2 to TRBJ1-2, with 7 bases matching TRBD1. V was pared by 3 bases and J by 5 bases, with 3 bases of the junction left unmatched. Germline-derived CDR1 and CDR2 are SNHLY and FYNNEI. The CDR3 runs 13 residues. CDR3 amino acids: CASSDMGQYGYTF. As DNA, the CDR3 is TGTGCCAGCAGTGACATGGGACAGTATGGCTACACCTTC.

The chain has TRBV24-1 and TRBJ2-5; 12 bases are a match to TRBD1. Germline values: CDR1 KGHDR, CDR2 SFDVKD. This CDR3 contains 12 residues. Trimming took 9 bases from V and 7 from J; bases not matched to a gene: 2. CDR3 region: CATGGQGATQYF. The CDR3 DNA sequence: TGTGCCACCGGGGGACAGGGGGCGACCCAGTACTTC.

The rearrangement joins TRBV7-8 to TRBJ1-5, with 9 bases lining up with TRBD1. V lost 2 bases to trimming and J lost 1 base; unmatched junction nucleotides: 6. The CDR3 runs 17 residues. In germline, CDR1 is SGHVS, CDR2 FQNEAQ. The CDR3 coding sequence is TGTGCCAGCAGCTTATTCTTAGACAGGGGGAGCAATCAGCCCCAGCATTTT. This codes for CASSLFLDRGSNQPQHF.

CDR3 DNA: TGTGCCAGTAGTATAGCAGGGGGGAATCAGCCCCAGCATTTT. Translation: CASSIAGGNQPQHF. The chain uses TRBV19 and TRBJ1-5; 7 bases line up with TRBD1. Trimming removed 1 base from V and 4 bases from J; junction bases left unmatched: 1. This CDR3 has 14 residues. Per the germline V gene, CDR1 is LNHDA and CDR2 is SQIVND (reference sequence).

The DNA for the CDR3 is TGTGCCAGCAGCGAACAGGGGGCGAATTCACCCCTCCACTTT. Encoded protein: CASSEQGANSPLHF. The rearrangement uses TRBV9 and TRBJ1-6; the match to TRBD1 covers 9 bases. Germline CDR1 SGDLS, CDR2 YYNGEE. CDR3 length equals 14 residues. After removal of 3 bases from V and 7 bases from J, the junction contained 2 bases not matched to a gene. The variable domain in full, completed from reference TRBV9 and TRBJ1-6, reads DSGVTQTPKHLITATGQRVTLRCSPRSGDLSVYWYQQSLDQGLQFLIQYYNGEERAKGNILERFSAQQFPDLHSELNLSSLELGDSALYFCASSEQGANSPLHFGNGTRLTVT.

V is TRBV27 and J is TRBJ1-2, with 8 bases identical to TRBD1. Germline-derived CDR1 and CDR2 are MNHEY and SMNVEV (reference sequence). V shed 4 bases, J shed 3 bases, and the junction held 7 bases outside the gene matches. The CDR3 length is 15 residues. CDR3 protein: CASSSRTGRDYGYTF. The CDR3, as DNA: TGTGCCAGCAGTTCGCGGACAGGGCGGGACTATGGCTACACCTTC.

V gene TRBV6-6 combines with J gene TRBJ2-1; maybe TRBD2 (5 bases). The length of the CDR3 is 16 residues. V lost 7 bases and J 3 bases, leaving 19 bases between the germline ends. CDR1 and CDR2 from the germline V gene are MNHNY and SVGAGI (reference sequence). CDR3 sequence reads: CASTREGSNLYNEQFF. The CDR3, as DNA: TGTGCCAGCACCCGCGAGGGCAGTAATCTCTACAATGAGCAGTTCTTC.

In nucleotides, the CDR3 is TGCGCCAGCCAGTGGGGAGCTGGGGGGGAGACCCAGTACTTC. Translation gives CASQWGAGGETQYF. The chain recombines TRBV5-1 with TRBJ2-5, with a possible D match to TRBD2 (6 bases). Trimming took off 7 bases at V and 5 bases at J, with 18 bases between the two ends. The CDR3 runs to 14 residues. Germline CDR1 reads SGHRS; CDR2 reads YFSETQ.

The chain links TRBV28 to TRBJ1-2; D might be TRBD1 (5 bases). The ends were cut back, 2 bases at V and 8 bases at J, with 9 bases in the middle. The CDR3 spans 12 residues. In germline, CDR1 is MDHEN, CDR2 SYDVKM. The CDR3 DNA follows: TGTGCCAGCAGTTTACGCAGGGAAGGCTACACCTTC. Its translation is CASSLRREGYTF.

The chain uses TRBV11-2 and TRBJ1-2; 10 bases fit TRBD1. V lost 7 bases, J lost 2 bases, and 4 bases stayed unmatched. CDR3 length: 14 amino acids. The germline gives CDR1 SGHAT, CDR2 FQNNGV. CDR3: CASTRDRGNYGYTF. The CDR3 nucleotides read TGTGCCAGCACCCGGGACAGGGGAAACTATGGCTACACCTTC.

This sequence joins TRBV6-5 and TRBJ2-3; D uncertain. This CDR3 region has 14 residues. Deletions cut 0 bases from V and 1 base from J, with 5 bases between. CDR1 and CDR2 (germline): MNHEY, SVGAGI. Here the CDR3 reads CASSYSSRTDTQYF. As DNA, the CDR3 is TGTGCCAGCAGTTACTCGAGCCGCACAGATACGCAGTATTTT.

This chain connects TRBV2 to TRBJ2-5, with D maybe TRBD1 (6 bases). CDR3 length: 14 amino acids. Germline V lookup: CDR1 SNHLY, CDR2 FYNNEI. Trimming removed 6 bases from V and 2 bases from J, with 13 bases in between. The CDR3 is CASRRGTSQETQYF. In nucleotides, the CDR3 is TGTGCCAGCAGAAGAGGGACATCGCAAGAGACCCAGTACTTC.

This clone occurred once. This chain links TRBV6-5 with TRBJ1-4; no clear D gene. Germline CDR1 reads MNHEY; CDR2 reads SVGAGI. The length of the CDR3 is 14 residues. V lost 6 bases, J lost 0 bases, and 8 bases lay in between. CDR3 loop: CASSPTPTNEKLFF. In nucleotides, the CDR3 is TGTGCCAGCAGCCCGACACCAACTAATGAAAAACTGTTTTTT.

This clone was observed a handful of times. The V call is TRBV30, the J call TRBJ1-3, with unresolved D. V shed 1 base and J shed 0 bases, with 7 bases lying between them. The CDR3 is 14 amino acids. Per germline, CDR1 GTSNPN and CDR2 SVGIG (reference sequence). The CDR3 region is CAWSAQSSGNTIYF. The CDR3 nucleotides are TGTGCCTGGAGTGCCCAGAGCTCTGGAAACACCATATATTTT.

V usage is TRBV11-1 and J usage is TRBJ2-1; TRBD1 agrees at 9 bases. After removal of 5 bases from V and 0 bases from J, the junction contained 5 bases not matched to a gene. Germline CDR1 SGHAT, CDR2 FQDESV (reference sequence). CDR3 size: 16 residues. The chain's CDR3 is CASSAKTGGSYNEQFF. CDR3 nucleotides: TGTGCCAGCAGCGCAAAGACAGGGGGCTCCTACAATGAGCAGTTCTTC.

The rearrangement uses TRBV6-2 or TRBV6-3 and TRBJ2-7; the D is unclear. V was trimmed by 3 bases and J by 3 bases, leaving 6 bases between them. Germline V lookup: CDR1 MNHEY, CDR2 SVGEGT. This CDR3 spans 12 amino acids. For the CDR3, the DNA is TGTGCCAGCAGTTATCGAAACTACGAGCAGTACGTC. It is translated as CASSYRNYEQYV.

This rearrangement joins TRBV5-5 to TRBJ2-5, with 8 bases identical to TRBD2. Germline V gene lookup returns CDR1 SGHKS and CDR2 YYEKEE (reference sequence). With 4 bases clipped from V and 3 bases from J, the junction kept 8 bases outside the gene matches. This CDR3 is built from 15 residues. For the CDR3, the DNA is TGTGCCAGCAGCGCGGGACTAGTTATAGAAGAGACCCAGTACTTC. Protein product: CASSAGLVIEETQYF.

This clone was seen only a few times. The chain employs TRBV10-2 and TRBJ1-5; D possibly corresponds to TRBD1 (5 bases). The CDR3 extends over 15 amino acids. Germline V gives CDR1 WSHSY, CDR2 SAAADI. V dropped 6 bases and J dropped 7 bases, with 19 bases sitting between them. The CDR3 reads CASRETGQSGQPQHF. CDR3 sequence (DNA): TGCGCCAGCAGAGAGACGGGGCAGAGTGGGCAGCCCCAGCATTTT.

The V call is TRBV5-1, the J call TRBJ2-3; 7 positions match TRBD2. With 7 bases clipped from V and 5 bases from J, the junction kept 10 bases outside the gene matches. Germline loops: CDR1 SGHRS, CDR2 YFSETQ. The CDR3 length is 14 residues. CDR3 DNA: TGCGCCAGCTACCAAGCGGGGTCTAAAGATACGCAGTATTTT. Encoded protein: CASYQAGSKDTQYF.

V and J are TRBV3-1 (or the pseudogene TRBV3-2) and TRBJ1-2; possibly TRBD1 for D (6 bases). CDR1 is LGHDT and CDR2 is YNNKEL in the germline V gene (reference sequence). Deletions cut 1 base from V and 4 bases from J, with 10 bases between. The CDR3 totals 14 residues. Written as DNA, the CDR3 is TGTGCCAGCAGCCAAGGGACAGACTTCTATGGCTACACCTTC. It codes for CASSQGTDFYGYTF.

The chain carries TRBV7-9 and TRBJ2-2; 7 positions match TRBD1. The CDR3 is made up of 15 amino acids. CDR1 and CDR2 from the germline V gene are SEHNR and FQNEAQ (reference sequence). The J segment lost 4 bases and the V segment lost 5 bases, leaving 7 bases of the junction unmatched. As DNA, the CDR3 is TGTGCCAGCAGCACCAGACAGGGTAGCACCGGGGAGCTGTTTTTT. It translates to CASSTRQGSTGELFF.

The CDR3 is CASSYGAGGRQYV. The CDR3 nucleotides read TGTGCCAGCAGTTACGGGGCAGGGGGTAGGCAGTACGTC. The V and J genes are TRBV6-5 and TRBJ2-7; TRBD1 agrees at 7 bases. After removal of 2 bases from V and 9 bases from J, the junction contained 7 bases not matched to a gene. This CDR3 has 13 amino acids. CDR1 is MNHEY, CDR2 SVGAGI, per germline.

The chain carries TRBV19 and TRBJ2-3, with 7 bases matching TRBD1. Germline CDR1 reads LNHDA; CDR2 reads SQIVND (reference sequence). The CDR3 runs to 14 residues. V trimming: 4 bases; J trimming: 4 bases; junction bases outside the gene matches: 5. CDR3: CASSTDRASDTQYF. The CDR3 nucleotides read TGTGCCAGTAGTACCGACAGGGCGTCAGATACGCAGTATTTT.

The J gene is TRBJ2-1, the V gene TRBV2, with D possibly being TRBD1 (6 bases). With 6 bases removed from V and 9 bases from J, the gap between germline ends came to 18 bases. The CDR3 extends over 14 amino acids. Germline CDR1 and CDR2: SNHLY and FYNNEI. The CDR3 sequence is CASRANPQGGEQFF. CDR3 sequence (DNA): TGTGCCAGCAGGGCAAACCCACAGGGCGGTGAGCAGTTCTTC. Full variable domain (rest looked up from reference TRBV2 and TRBJ2-1): EPEVTQTPSHQVTQMGQEVILRCVPISNHLYFYWYRQILGQKVEFLVSFYNNEISEKSEIFDDQFSVERPDGSNFTLKIRSTKLEDSAMYFCASRANPQGGEQFFGPGTRLTVL.

The J gene is TRBJ2-2, the V gene TRBV6-1; D is unclear. Germline assignment: CDR1 MNHNS and CDR2 SASEGT. The CDR3 consists of 14 residues. V lost 1 base to trimming and J lost 6 bases, with 9 bases between them. The CDR3 here is CASSEVPDPGELFF. The CDR3 region has the DNA TGTGCCAGCAGTGAAGTGCCCGACCCCGGGGAGCTGTTTTTT.

The rearrangement uses TRBV2 and TRBJ1-1; TRBD1 might be the D (6 bases). Trimming left V 6 bases short and J 1 base short, with 15 bases between. Germline V CDR1 and CDR2: SNHLY, FYNNEI. The CDR3 length is 15 residues. CDR3 DNA sequence: TGTGCCAGCAGGATCGGGGACAATTCGAACACTGAAGCTTTCTTT. It encodes CASRIGDNSNTEAFF.

The rearrangement links TRBV5-1 to TRBJ1-6, with TRBD1 matching 9 bases. Germline CDR1 SGHRS, CDR2 YFSETQ. CDR3 length equals 16 residues. With V trimmed by 4 bases and J by 7 bases, 9 bases remained unmatched. In DNA, the CDR3 is TGCGCCAGCAGCCTTCCGGGACAGGGTCGGAATTCACCCCTCCACTTT. It yields the protein CASSLPGQGRNSPLHF.

This clone was counted a few times. The chain has TRBV4-3 and TRBJ1-1; no definite D call. The CDR3 is 16 residues long. Germline CDR1 is LGHNA and CDR2 is YSLEER. V was pared by 6 bases and J by 0 bases, with 17 bases between. The CDR3 sequence: CASSLYRQIMNTEAFF. The CDR3 bases are TGCGCCAGCAGTCTCTACCGTCAGATAATGAACACTGAAGCTTTCTTT.

In its sample, this clone was seen a few times. The chain employs TRBV7-3 and TRBJ1-5; D unresolved. V lost 5 bases to trimming and J lost 5 bases, with 10 bases between them. Germline lookup yields CDR1 SGHTA and CDR2 FQGTGA. The CDR3 spans 13 residues. CDR3 bases: TGTGCCAGCAGCCAGGACCGAGATCAGCCCCAGCATTTT. Its protein is CASSQDRDQPQHF.

DNA of the CDR3: TGTGCCAGCCGGCGGACTAGCGGGGGGATAGATACGCAGTATTTT. Its translation is CASRRTSGGIDTQYF. This chain connects TRBV6-5 to TRBJ2-3; TRBD2 aligns across 14 bases. The CDR3 has 15 residues. The germline V gene has CDR1 MNHEY and CDR2 SVGAGI. V gave up 8 bases and J gave up 5 bases; unmatched junction bases: 6.

The chain recombines TRBV29-1 with TRBJ2-1, with TRBD2 matching 7 bases. Per germline, CDR1 SQVTM and CDR2 ANQGSEA. With 3 bases clipped from V and 5 bases from J, the junction kept 4 bases outside the gene matches. CDR3 length: 13 amino acids. DNA of the CDR3: TGCAGCGTTGAGGGCGGGGGACACAATGAGCAGTTCTTC. It specifies CSVEGGGHNEQFF.